Sequencing of this TCR beta chain was carried out in a study of beta chain features in type 1 diabetes. Findings and limits, study-wide: Significant though moderate, a shortening of TCRB CDR3s appeared in all four CD4+ subsets of Type 1 diabetes patients.

The germline V gene encodes CDR1 SGHVS and CDR2 FQNEAQ. Unmatched junction bases numbered 5, after V lost 4 bases and J lost 4 bases. The CDR3 consists of 15 residues. The authors reverse transcribed all of the isolated RNA, so sequencing captured expressed TCRB transcripts. The assay was immunoSEQ multiplex PCR, and TCRdb's table has in-frame clones only and misses some. The top ten clones hold approximately 0.01% of a sample with hundreds of thousands of clones, approximately 12% of them seen once. Donors underwent one heparinised blood draw, 90 to 150 mL on average. This clone was seen a handful of times. No antigen is known for it.

The receptor was derived from a woman between 18 and 30 years old with type 1 diabetes. What was sequenced was naive CD4+ T cells from blood. This chain uses TRBV7-8 with TRBJ2-5, with 11 bases fitting TRBD2. CDR3 protein: CASSSLAGERETQYF. Here the CDR3 DNA reads TGTGCCAGCAGCTCACTAGCGGGGGAAAGAGAGACCCAGTACTTC.